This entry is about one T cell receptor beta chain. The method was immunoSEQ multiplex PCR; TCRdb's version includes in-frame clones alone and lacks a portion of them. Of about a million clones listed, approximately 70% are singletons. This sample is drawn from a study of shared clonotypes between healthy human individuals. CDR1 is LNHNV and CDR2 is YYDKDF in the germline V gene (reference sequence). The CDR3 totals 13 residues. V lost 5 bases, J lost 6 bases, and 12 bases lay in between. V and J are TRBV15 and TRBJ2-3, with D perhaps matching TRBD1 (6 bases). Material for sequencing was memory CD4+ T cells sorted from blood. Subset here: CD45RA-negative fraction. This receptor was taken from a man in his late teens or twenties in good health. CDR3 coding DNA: TGTGCCACCAGCCGGGACAACAAGGATACGCAGTATTTT. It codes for CATSRDNKDTQYF.